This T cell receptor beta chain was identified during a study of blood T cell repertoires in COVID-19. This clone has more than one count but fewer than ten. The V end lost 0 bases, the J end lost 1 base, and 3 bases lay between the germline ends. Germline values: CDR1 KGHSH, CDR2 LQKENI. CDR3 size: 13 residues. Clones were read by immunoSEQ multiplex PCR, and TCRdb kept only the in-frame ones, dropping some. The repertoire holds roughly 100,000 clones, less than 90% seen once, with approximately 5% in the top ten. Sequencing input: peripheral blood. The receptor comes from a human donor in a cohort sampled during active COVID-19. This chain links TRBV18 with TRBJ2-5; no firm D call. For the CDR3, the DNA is TGTGCCAGCTCACCACCGGCCCAAGAGACCCAGTACTTC. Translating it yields CASSPPAQETQYF.